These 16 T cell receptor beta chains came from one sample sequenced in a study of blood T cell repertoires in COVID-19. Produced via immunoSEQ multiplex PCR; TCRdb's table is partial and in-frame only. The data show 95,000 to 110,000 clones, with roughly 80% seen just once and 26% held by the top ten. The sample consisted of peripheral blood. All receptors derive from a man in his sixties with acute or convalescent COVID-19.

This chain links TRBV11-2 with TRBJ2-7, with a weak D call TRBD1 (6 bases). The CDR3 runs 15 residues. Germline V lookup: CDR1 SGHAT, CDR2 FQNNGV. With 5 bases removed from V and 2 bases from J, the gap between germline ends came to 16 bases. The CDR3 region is CASSTTGRNTYEQYF. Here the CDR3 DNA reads TGTGCCAGCAGCACCACAGGGCGTAACACCTACGAGCAGTACTTC.

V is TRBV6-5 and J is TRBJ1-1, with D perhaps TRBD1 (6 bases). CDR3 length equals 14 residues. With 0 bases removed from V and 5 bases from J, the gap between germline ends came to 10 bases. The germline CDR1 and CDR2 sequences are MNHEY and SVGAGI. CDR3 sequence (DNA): TGTGCCAGCAGTTACTCGAGGGGGATGACTGAAGCTTTCTTT. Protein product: CASSYSRGMTEAFF.

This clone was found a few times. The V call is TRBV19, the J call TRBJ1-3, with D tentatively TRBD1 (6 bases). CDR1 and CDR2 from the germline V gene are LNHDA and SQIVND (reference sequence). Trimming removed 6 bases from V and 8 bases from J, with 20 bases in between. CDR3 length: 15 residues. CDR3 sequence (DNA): TGTGCCAGTAGGGGGGTGGCGGGGGCCGGAGACACCATATATTTT. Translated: CASRGVAGAGDTIYF.

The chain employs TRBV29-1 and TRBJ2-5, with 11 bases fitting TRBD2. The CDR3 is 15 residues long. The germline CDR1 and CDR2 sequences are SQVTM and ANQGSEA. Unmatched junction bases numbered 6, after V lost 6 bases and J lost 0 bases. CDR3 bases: TGCAGCGTGGCCCCTAGCGGGGGGTACCAAGAGACCCAGTACTTC. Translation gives CSVAPSGGYQETQYF.

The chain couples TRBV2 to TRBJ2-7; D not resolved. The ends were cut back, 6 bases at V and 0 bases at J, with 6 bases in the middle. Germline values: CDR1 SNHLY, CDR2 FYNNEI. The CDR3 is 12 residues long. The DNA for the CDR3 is TGTGCCAGCAGCTATAGCTCCTACGAGCAGTACGTC. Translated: CASSYSSYEQYV.

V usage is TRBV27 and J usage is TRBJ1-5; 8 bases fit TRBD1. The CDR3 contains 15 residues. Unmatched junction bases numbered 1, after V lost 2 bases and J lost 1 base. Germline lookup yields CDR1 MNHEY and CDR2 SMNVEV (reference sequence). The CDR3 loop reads CASSLDRGSNQPQHF. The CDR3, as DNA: TGTGCCAGCAGTTTAGACAGGGGAAGCAATCAGCCCCAGCATTTT.

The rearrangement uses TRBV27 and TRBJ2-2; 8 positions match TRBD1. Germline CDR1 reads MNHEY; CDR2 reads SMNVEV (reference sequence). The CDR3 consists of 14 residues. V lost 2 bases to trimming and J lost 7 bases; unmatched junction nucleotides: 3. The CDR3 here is CASSLQGADGELFF. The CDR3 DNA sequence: TGTGCCAGCAGTTTACAGGGGGCTGACGGGGAGCTGTTTTTT.

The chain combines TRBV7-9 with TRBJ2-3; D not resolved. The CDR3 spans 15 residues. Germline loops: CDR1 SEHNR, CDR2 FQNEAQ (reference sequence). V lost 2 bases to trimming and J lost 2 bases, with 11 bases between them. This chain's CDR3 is CASSLTSRFTDTQYF. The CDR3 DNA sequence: TGTGCCAGCAGCTTAACGTCTAGATTCACAGATACGCAGTATTTT.

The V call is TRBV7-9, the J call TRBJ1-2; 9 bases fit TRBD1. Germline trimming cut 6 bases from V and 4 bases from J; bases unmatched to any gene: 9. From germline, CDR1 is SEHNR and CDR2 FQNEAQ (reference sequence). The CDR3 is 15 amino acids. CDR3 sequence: CASSFRDRALYGYTF. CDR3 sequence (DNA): TGTGCCAGCAGTTTCCGGGACAGGGCACTCTATGGCTACACCTTC.

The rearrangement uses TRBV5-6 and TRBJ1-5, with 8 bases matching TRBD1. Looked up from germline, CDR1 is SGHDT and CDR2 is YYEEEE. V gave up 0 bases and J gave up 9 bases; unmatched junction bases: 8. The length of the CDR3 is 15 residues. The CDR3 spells CASSLGGQVLGPQHF. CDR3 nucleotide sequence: TGTGCCAGCAGCTTGGGGGGACAGGTCCTCGGGCCCCAGCATTTT.

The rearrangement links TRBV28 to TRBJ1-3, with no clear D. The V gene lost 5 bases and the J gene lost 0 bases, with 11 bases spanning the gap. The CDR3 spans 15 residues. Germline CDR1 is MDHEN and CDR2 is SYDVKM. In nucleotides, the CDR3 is TGTGCCAGCAGTCCCCCGGGGATCTCTGGAAACACCATATATTTT. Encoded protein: CASSPPGISGNTIYF. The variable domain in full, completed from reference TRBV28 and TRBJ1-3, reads DVKVTQSSRYLVKRTGEKVFLECVQDMDHENMFWYRQDPGLGLRLIYFSYDVKMKEKGDIPEGYSVSREKKERFSLILESASTNQTSMYLCASSPPGISGNTIYFGEGSWLTVV.

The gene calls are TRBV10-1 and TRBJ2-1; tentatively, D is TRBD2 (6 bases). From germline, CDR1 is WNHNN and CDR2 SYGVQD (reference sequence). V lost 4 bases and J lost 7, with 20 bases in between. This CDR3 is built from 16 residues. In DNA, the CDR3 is TGCGCCAGCAGTGGGGGCGGGACGATATTACAGAATGAGCAGTTCTTC. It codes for CASSGGGTILQNEQFF.

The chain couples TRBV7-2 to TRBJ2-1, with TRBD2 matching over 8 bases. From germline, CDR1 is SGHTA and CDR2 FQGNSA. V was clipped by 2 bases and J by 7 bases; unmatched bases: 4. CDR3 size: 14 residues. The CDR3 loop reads CASSLSGSGNEQFF. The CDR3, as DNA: TGTGCCAGCAGCTTAAGCGGGAGTGGGAATGAGCAGTTCTTC.

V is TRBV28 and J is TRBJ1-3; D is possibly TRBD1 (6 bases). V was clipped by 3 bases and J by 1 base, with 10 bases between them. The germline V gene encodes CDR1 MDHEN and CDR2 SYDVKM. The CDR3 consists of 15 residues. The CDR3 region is CASSLTGRSGNTIYF. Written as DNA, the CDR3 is TGTGCCAGCAGTTTGACAGGTCGTTCTGGAAACACCATATATTTT.

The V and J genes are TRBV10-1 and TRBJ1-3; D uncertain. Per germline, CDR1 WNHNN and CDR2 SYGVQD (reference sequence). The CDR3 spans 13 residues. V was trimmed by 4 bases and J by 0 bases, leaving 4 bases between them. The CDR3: CASSVGSGNTIYF. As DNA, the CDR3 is TGCGCCAGCAGTGTCGGCTCTGGAAACACCATATATTTT.

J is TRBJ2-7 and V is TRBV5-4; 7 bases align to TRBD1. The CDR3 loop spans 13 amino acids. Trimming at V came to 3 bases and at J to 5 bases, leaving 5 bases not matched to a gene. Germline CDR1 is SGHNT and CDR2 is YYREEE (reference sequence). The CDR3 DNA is TGTGCCAGCAGCTCACAGGGGATCGACGAGCAGTACTTC. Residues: CASSSQGIDEQYF.